This T cell receptor (beta chain) was documented in a study of shared clonotypes between healthy human individuals. Study results and caveats: A limitation of the genetic and exposure-history diversity represented arose from few donors. Across a handful of donors, naive CD4 shared 5% to 6.5%, naive CD8 around 3.5%, memory CD4 2% to 2.5%, memory CD8 around 0.42%.

As regards this clone: Its matching antigen is unknown.

CDR3 length: 16 amino acids. The J segment lost 2 bases and the V segment lost 4 bases, leaving 9 bases of the junction unmatched. Germline lookup yields CDR1 SGHRS and CDR2 YFSETQ. TCRdb's copy holds only in-frame clones and misses some; the assay was immunoSEQ multiplex PCR. The sample holds 2,100,000 or so clones, 90% to 96% seen once. This clonotype originated in a man between 18 and 29 years old in good health. The chain is built from TRBV5-1 and TRBJ1-2; 9 bases are shared with TRBD1. The sample was naive CD4+ T cells sorted from blood. Subset defined: CD45RA+ positively selected. CDR3 nucleotide sequence: TGCGCCAGCAGCCCTACCCCCACAGGGGGCAACTATGGCTACACCTTC. Its protein is CASSPTPTGGNYGYTF. Variable domain in full (rest from reference TRBV5-1 and TRBJ1-2): KAGVTQTPRYLIKTRGQQVTLSCSPISGHRSVSWYQQTPGQGLQFLFEYFSETQRNKGNFPGRFSGRQFSNSRSEMNVSTLELGDSALYLCASSPTPTGGNYGYTFGSGTRLTVV.